Each of the 32 T cell receptor beta chains below was sequenced from the same sample in a study of blood T cell repertoires in COVID-19. TCRdb's copy holds only in-frame clones and misses some; the assay was immunoSEQ multiplex PCR. The profile covers about 140,000 clones, with roughly four fifths appearing a single time and 1.5% to 2% taken by the ten largest. Sequencing was performed on PBMCs or T cells enriched from blood (not recorded which). These receptors were taken from a woman aged 18-30 years who had been exposed to COVID-19.

This chain connects TRBV12-5 to TRBJ2-3; 8 positions agree with TRBD2. The CDR3 contains 14 residues. Germline CDR1 LGHNT, CDR2 FRNRAP. The V and J ends lost 5 bases and 1 base, in that order; junction bases with no gene match: 2. CDR3 amino acids: CASGTLAGTDTQYF. The CDR3 nucleotides are TGTGCTAGTGGTACACTAGCGGGCACAGATACGCAGTATTTT.

CDR3 in amino acids: CASSLGTTPGGRTDTQYF. In DNA, the CDR3 is TGTGCCAGCAGCTTAGGAACCACGCCGGGAGGCCGCACAGATACGCAGTATTTT. The chain uses TRBV11-3 and TRBJ2-3; 7 nucleotides line up with TRBD2. The CDR3 covers 18 residues. The germline gives CDR1 SGHNT, CDR2 YENEEA. The junction had 11 bases not matched to a gene; V was cut back by 1 base and J by 1 base.

The chain joins TRBV4-3 to TRBJ2-1, with 9 bases fitting TRBD2. CDR3 length: 19 residues. Per the germline V gene, CDR1 is LGHNA and CDR2 is YSLEER. Unmatched junction bases numbered 10, after V lost 1 base and J lost 0 bases. CDR3 nucleotides: TGCGCCAGCAGCCAAGCCCTAGCGGGATGGAGCCGCTCCTACAATGAGCAGTTCTTC. Residues: CASSQALAGWSRSYNEQFF.

V usage is TRBV28 and J usage is TRBJ2-7, with 10 bases matching TRBD2. Germline assignment: CDR1 MDHEN and CDR2 SYDVKM. The CDR3 has 14 residues. V trimming: 6 bases; J trimming: 0 bases; junction bases outside the gene matches: 2. DNA of the CDR3: TGTGCCAGCAGGACTAGCGGGTCCTCCTACGAGCAGTACTTC. This encodes CASRTSGSSYEQYF.

J is TRBJ1-1 and V is TRBV28; D unresolved. V gave up 5 bases and J gave up 1 base, with 26 bases separating them. Germline CDR1 MDHEN, CDR2 SYDVKM. The CDR3 runs 19 residues. The CDR3, as DNA: TGTGCCAGCAGTCTGCCCCGAGGTGCATTCTTCAGAGGGAACACTGAAGCTTTCTTT. Amino acids: CASSLPRGAFFRGNTEAFF.

V gene TRBV5-1 combines with J gene TRBJ1-1; 8 nucleotides match TRBD1. The length of the CDR3 is 14 residues. Germline assignment: CDR1 SGHRS and CDR2 YFSETQ. J was trimmed by 5 bases and V by 0 bases; bases with no gene match: 3. CDR3 nucleotide sequence: TGCGCCAGCAGCTTGGTCAGGGGGCCTACTGAAGCTTTCTTT. Encoded protein: CASSLVRGPTEAFF.

The chain recombines TRBV19 with TRBJ2-5, with 9 bases aligning to TRBD1. The CDR3 covers 19 residues. The germline CDR1 and CDR2 sequences are LNHDA and SQIVND (reference sequence). The V and J ends lost 3 bases and 4 bases, in that order; junction bases with no gene match: 18. CDR3 loop: CASSILGIGTGRSIETQYF. The CDR3 bases are TGTGCCAGTAGTATTTTGGGGATCGGGACAGGGAGGAGTATAGAGACCCAGTACTTC. The variable domain in full, with the rest retrieved from reference TRBV19 and TRBJ2-5, is DGGITQSPKYLFRKEGQNVTLSCEQNLNHDAMYWYRQDPGQGLRLIYYSQIVNDFQKGDIAEGYSVSREKKESFPLTVTSAQKNPTAFYLCASSILGIGTGRSIETQYFGPGTRLLVL.

This chain joins TRBV6-5 and TRBJ2-2; 8 bases line up with TRBD2. Germline assignment: CDR1 MNHEY and CDR2 SVGAGI. This CDR3 is built from 15 residues. J lost 3 bases, V lost 2 bases, and 2 bases had no gene match. DNA for the CDR3: TGTGCCAGCAGTTACGGGCGGGGGGACACCGGGGAGCTGTTTTTT. This codes for CASSYGRGDTGELFF.

This clone was detected only a few times. The gene calls are TRBV3-1 (or the pseudogene TRBV3-2) and TRBJ2-7, with TRBD2 as a possible D gene (6 bases). Germline loops: CDR1 LGHDT, CDR2 YNNKEL (reference sequence). The germline V and J ends were trimmed by 1 base and 0 bases, with 13 bases remaining between them. The CDR3 loop spans 16 amino acids. CDR3 protein: CASSQALGSGSYEQYF. The DNA for the CDR3 is TGTGCCAGCAGCCAAGCCCTGGGTAGCGGCTCCTACGAGCAGTACTTC.

The rearrangement links TRBV19 to TRBJ2-2; 8 nucleotides agree with TRBD1. This CDR3 has 16 residues. Germline loops: CDR1 LNHDA, CDR2 SQIVND (reference sequence). The V and J ends lost 4 bases and 2 bases, in that order; junction bases with no gene match: 6. CDR3 sequence (DNA): TGTGCCAGTAGTAGACAGACAGGGGCCAACACCGGGGAGCTGTTTTTT. Amino acids: CASSRQTGANTGELFF.

The rearrangement links TRBV7-9 to TRBJ2-2; TRBD1 agrees at 9 bases. The germline CDR1 and CDR2 sequences are SEHNR and FQNEAQ (reference sequence). The V and J ends lost 4 bases and 7 bases, in that order; junction bases with no gene match: 10. The CDR3 is made up of 16 amino acids. For the CDR3, the DNA is TGTGCCAGCAGCTCCAACCGGGACAGGGTTGACGGGGAGCTGTTTTTT. Amino acids: CASSSNRDRVDGELFF.

This clone was counted only a few times. The chain uses TRBV25-1 and TRBJ1-2, with TRBD1 matching 9 bases. The CDR3 has 18 residues. J was trimmed by 1 base and V by 2 bases; bases with no gene match: 11. Germline V gene lookup returns CDR1 MGHDK and CDR2 SYGVNS. CDR3: CASSEQPQSGQGNYGYTF. The DNA for the CDR3 is TGTGCCAGCAGTGAACAACCCCAGTCGGGACAGGGTAACTATGGCTACACCTTC.

This rearrangement joins TRBV15 to TRBJ2-5; TRBD2 matches 7 bases. Germline assignment: CDR1 LNHNV and CDR2 YYDKDF (reference sequence). The CDR3 has 15 amino acids. The V and J ends lost 3 bases and 3 bases, in that order; junction bases with no gene match: 7. DNA for the CDR3: TGTGCCACCAGCAGGACACTAGCGCCCGAAGAGACCCAGTACTTC. Translating it yields CATSRTLAPEETQYF.

The V call is TRBV12-3 or TRBV12-4, the J call TRBJ1-2, with 8 positions matching TRBD1. The CDR3 contains 12 residues. V lost 5 bases and J lost 7; bases outside the gene matches: 3. The CDR3 nucleotides are TGTGCCAGCAGTCTACAGGGGGGTGGCTACACCTTC. Residues: CASSLQGGGYTF.

This chain links TRBV7-9 with TRBJ2-5, with 10 bases lining up with TRBD2. The CDR3 covers 18 residues. Germline V lookup: CDR1 SEHNR, CDR2 FQNEAQ (reference sequence). The V segment lost 1 base and the J segment 5 bases; nucleotides outside the gene matches: 13. CDR3 loop: CASSLVLAGFSKDETQYF. CDR3 sequence (DNA): TGTGCCAGCAGCTTAGTACTAGCGGGATTCAGTAAAGACGAGACCCAGTACTTC.

This clone was detected a few times. The rearrangement joins TRBV15 to TRBJ1-2, with D tentatively TRBD1 (6 bases). V lost 9 bases and J lost 4, with 24 bases in between. There are 16 residues in the CDR3. From germline, CDR1 is LNHNV and CDR2 YYDKDF (reference sequence). In nucleotides, the CDR3 is TGTGCCACACGTTCCGTGGAACGGGACATTGCCTATGGCTACACCTTC. It translates to CATRSVERDIAYGYTF.

The chain couples TRBV7-9 to TRBJ2-2; 7 nucleotides line up with TRBD2. Germline CDR1 and CDR2: SEHNR and FQNEAQ (reference sequence). The junction had 8 bases not matched to a gene; V was cut back by 4 bases and J by 0 bases. This CDR3 is built from 17 residues. Here the CDR3 DNA reads TGTGCCAGCAGCTCTTTATCTAGCGGAACGAACACCGGGGAGCTGTTTTTT. This gives the protein CASSSLSSGTNTGELFF. Complete variable domain (other parts from reference TRBV7-9 and TRBJ2-2): DTGVSQNPRHKITKRGQNVTFRCDPISEHNRLYWYRQTLGQGPEFLTYFQNEAQLEKSRLLSDRFSAERPKGSFSTLEIQRTEQGDSAMYLCASSSLSSGTNTGELFFGEGSRLTVL.

This chain joins TRBV4-3 and TRBJ2-1; possibly TRBD2 for D (5 bases). This CDR3 spans 15 amino acids. V was cut by 0 bases and J by 3 bases, with 9 bases left in between. CDR1 and CDR2 from the germline V gene are LGHNA and YSLEER. CDR3 protein: CASSQDPGVYNEQFF. DNA of the CDR3: TGCGCCAGCAGCCAAGACCCCGGGGTCTACAATGAGCAGTTCTTC.

The gene calls are TRBV21-1 and TRBJ2-1; TRBD2 is the table's D call, not checked against the DNA. TRBV21-1 is labeled a pseudogene. This CDR3 has 15 residues. For the CDR3, the DNA is TGTGCCAACAACTTCAGGGAGGGGAAGGGGGATGAGCAGTTCTTC. This encodes CANNFREGKGDEQFF.

The chain links TRBV3-1 (or the pseudogene TRBV3-2) to TRBJ2-5; 9 bases agree with TRBD2. Germline CDR1 is LGHDT and CDR2 is YNNKEL (reference sequence). The CDR3 totals 15 residues. The V segment lost 7 bases and the J segment 5 bases; nucleotides outside the gene matches: 11. In DNA, the CDR3 is TGTGCCAGCACGCCCTTTGTAGCGGGAGTGGAGACCCAGTACTTC. It yields the protein CASTPFVAGVETQYF.

The chain carries TRBV6-5 and TRBJ1-1; 7 bases fit TRBD1. Germline CDR1 is MNHEY and CDR2 is SVGAGI. There are 13 residues in the CDR3. Trimming cost V 10 bases and J 1 base; bases outside gene matches: 6. CDR3 bases: TGTGCCACCCATAGGGGGCGGAACACTGAAGCTTTCTTT. Translated: CATHRGRNTEAFF.

The J gene is TRBJ1-5, the V gene TRBV2; 8 positions agree with TRBD1. J was trimmed by 8 bases and V by 8 bases; bases with no gene match: 5. This CDR3 region has 12 residues. The V gene's germline CDR1 is SNHLY and CDR2 FYNNEI. The CDR3 reads CASQGANEPQHF. DNA for the CDR3: TGTGCCAGCCAGGGGGCGAATGAGCCCCAGCATTTT.

V gene TRBV28 combines with J gene TRBJ1-1, with 7 bases fitting TRBD1. CDR1 is MDHEN, CDR2 SYDVKM, per germline. The CDR3 runs 16 residues. The V and J ends lost 2 bases and 1 base, in that order; junction bases with no gene match: 7. The CDR3 spells CASSLITGVWNTEAFF. Here the CDR3 DNA reads TGTGCCAGCAGTTTAATAACAGGGGTGTGGAACACTGAAGCTTTCTTT.

The gene calls are TRBV7-9 and TRBJ1-2; TRBD1 agrees at 7 bases. The ends lost 5 bases at V and 5 bases at J; junction bases unmatched: 11. CDR1 and CDR2 (germline): SEHNR, FQNEAQ (reference sequence). The CDR3 contains 15 residues. CDR3 region: CASSKYDRATYGYTF. The CDR3 coding sequence is TGTGCCAGCAGCAAATACGACAGGGCAACATATGGCTACACCTTC.

This clone occurred once. The chain recombines TRBV30 with TRBJ2-7, with 8 bases that match TRBD1. Germline CDR1 reads GTSNPN; CDR2 reads SVGIG (reference sequence). The V segment lost 2 bases and the J segment 0 bases; nucleotides outside the gene matches: 3. The CDR3 sequence is 14 residues long. In DNA form, the CDR3 reads TGTGCCTGGAGTCGAGACAGGGGCTCCTACGAGCAGTACTTC. It encodes CAWSRDRGSYEQYF.

The chain couples TRBV5-1 to TRBJ2-7, with TRBD2 matching 7 bases. Per germline, CDR1 SGHRS and CDR2 YFSETQ. V lost 4 bases, J lost 6 bases, and 13 bases stayed unmatched. The CDR3 has 15 residues. The CDR3 is CASSIGTTVPVEQYF. DNA of the CDR3: TGCGCCAGCAGCATCGGGACTACAGTTCCGGTCGAGCAGTACTTC. The whole variable domain, remainder taken from reference TRBV5-1 and TRBJ2-7, is KAGVTQTPRYLIKTRGQQVTLSCSPISGHRSVSWYQQTPGQGLQFLFEYFSETQRNKGNFPGRFSGRQFSNSRSEMNVSTLELGDSALYLCASSIGTTVPVEQYFGPGTRLTVT.

This clone was detected ten times or more. The chain uses TRBV15 and TRBJ2-3; possible D gene TRBD1, 6 bases. Germline CDR1 reads LNHNV; CDR2 reads YYDKDF (reference sequence). With 0 bases removed from V and 4 bases from J, the gap between germline ends came to 11 bases. CDR3 length: 15 residues. CDR3 coding DNA: TGTGCCACCAGCAGAGAATACAGGGCGGCAGATACGCAGTATTTT. It yields the protein CATSREYRAADTQYF.

The gene calls are TRBV30 and TRBJ1-5, with 12 bases matching TRBD1. The CDR3 runs 15 residues. Trimming at V came to 0 bases and at J to 6 bases, leaving 3 bases not matched to a gene. In germline, CDR1 is GTSNPN, CDR2 SVGIG (reference sequence). The CDR3 DNA reads as TGTGCCTGGAGTGTGGGACAGGGGGCTCGTCAGCCCCAGCATTTT. The encoded protein is CAWSVGQGARQPQHF.

V gene TRBV28 combines with J gene TRBJ2-2, with D perhaps TRBD2 (6 bases). Germline-derived CDR1 and CDR2 are MDHEN and SYDVKM. The V gene lost 6 bases and the J gene lost 4 bases, with 15 bases spanning the gap. This CDR3 has 15 amino acids. The CDR3 sequence: CASRPGTFLTGELFF. CDR3 DNA sequence: TGTGCCAGCAGACCCGGGACTTTCCTCACCGGGGAGCTGTTTTTT.

The rearrangement links TRBV5-6 to TRBJ1-3; TRBD1 aligns across 8 bases. From germline, CDR1 is SGHDT and CDR2 YYEEEE. This CDR3 region has 14 residues. J lost 6 bases, V lost 0 bases, and 2 bases had no gene match. The chain's CDR3 is CASSLATGENTIYF. The CDR3 DNA follows: TGTGCCAGCAGCTTGGCGACAGGGGAAAACACCATATATTTT.

J is TRBJ1-5 and V is TRBV5-1; 7 bases line up with TRBD1. The CDR3 runs to 14 residues. The J segment lost 3 bases and the V segment lost 3 bases, leaving 3 bases of the junction unmatched. Germline V CDR1 and CDR2: SGHRS, YFSETQ. This CDR3 reads CASSYGTDNQPQHF. Here the CDR3 DNA reads TGCGCCAGCAGCTATGGGACAGACAATCAGCCCCAGCATTTT.

The J gene is TRBJ2-7, the V gene TRBV4-1; 10 positions match TRBD2. Germline-derived CDR1 and CDR2 are MGHRA and YSYEKL. The CDR3 runs to 15 residues. Trimming took 3 bases from V and 2 from J; bases not matched to a gene: 4. The CDR3 region has the DNA TGCGCCAGCAGCCAGAAGCGGGAGGGTACCTACGAGCAGTACTTC. Its protein is CASSQKREGTYEQYF.